These 11 T cell receptor beta chains came from one sample sequenced in a study of blood T cells in healthy people across ages. A sample-barcoded 5' primer and a J-beta primer mix were used in a second PCR of roughly 7 to 12 cycles. TCRdb used MiXCR to reprocess the 5' RACE reads, holding one entry per CDR3 protein. The sample has 650,000 to 1,000,000 distinct CDR3 sequences, under 40% seen once; the top ten hold 10% to 15%. The sequencing input was blood. These receptors were taken from a man aged 18 to 30 in good health.

This clonotype has at least ten counts. The rearrangement uses TRBV21-1 and TRBJ2-7. TRBV21-1 is annotated as a pseudogene. The length of the CDR3 is 18 residues. The CDR3, as DNA: TGTGCCAGCAGCAAACTGGATCGTCGGCGGTCGCGGAATTACGAGCAGTACTTC. The encoded protein is CASSKLDRRRSRNYEQYF.

The chain recombines TRBV5-1 with TRBJ2-6; 10 nucleotides agree with TRBD1. The CDR3 totals 16 residues. CDR1 and CDR2 (germline): SGHRS, YFSETQ. Trimming removed 4 bases from V and 3 bases from J; junction bases left unmatched: 4. CDR3 amino acids: CASSLGTGDGANVLTF. CDR3 sequence (DNA): TGCGCCAGCAGCCTCGGGACAGGGGATGGGGCCAACGTCCTGACTTTC.

The chain uses TRBV5-1 and TRBJ1-2; a weak D match, TRBD1 (5 bases). V was trimmed by 0 bases and J by 5 bases, leaving 23 bases between them. The V gene's germline CDR1 is SGHRS and CDR2 YFSETQ. The CDR3 consists of 18 residues. DNA of the CDR3: TGCGCCAGCAGCTTGGATCCGCAGGGTGCCCTCTATTTATATGGCTACACCTTC. The encoded protein is CASSLDPQGALYLYGYTF. The entire variable domain, with the rest obtained from reference TRBV5-1 and TRBJ1-2, is as follows: KAGVTQTPRYLIKTRGQQVTLSCSPISGHRSVSWYQQTPGQGLQFLFEYFSETQRNKGNFPGRFSGRQFSNSRSEMNVSTLELGDSALYLCASSLDPQGALYLYGYTFGSGTRLTVV.

The chain joins TRBV10-3 to TRBJ1-5; D call uncertain. V gave up 7 bases and J gave up 4 bases, with 11 bases separating them. Germline V gene sequence: CDR1 ENHRY, CDR2 SYGVKD. This CDR3 contains 13 residues. CDR3 protein: CAITPDGNQPQHF. The CDR3 coding sequence is TGTGCCATCACCCCGGACGGGAATCAGCCCCAGCATTTT.

The chain uses TRBV5-1 and TRBJ1-1; D might be TRBD1 (5 bases). Germline assignment: CDR1 SGHRS and CDR2 YFSETQ. V was pared by 0 bases and J by 0 bases, with 18 bases between. The CDR3 totals 18 residues. CDR3 coding DNA: TGCGCCAGCAGCTTGGTTCCTTTTGGGGCGGACATGAACACTGAAGCTTTCTTT. It translates to CASSLVPFGADMNTEAFF.

This clonotype was detected only once. The V and J genes are TRBV28 and TRBJ2-7, with a weak D call TRBD2 (7 bases). Trimming left V 2 bases short and J 3 bases short, with 14 bases between. CDR1 is MDHEN and CDR2 is SYDVKM in the germline V gene. The CDR3 spans 15 residues. The CDR3 region has the DNA TGTGCCAGCAGTTTAGGGGGGGCAAGGCTCTACGAGCAGTACTTC. The encoded protein is CASSLGGARLYEQYF. The whole variable domain, filled in from reference TRBV28 and TRBJ2-7, reads DVKVTQSSRYLVKRTGEKVFLECVQDMDHENMFWYRQDPGLGLRLIYFSYDVKMKEKGDIPEGYSVSREKKERFSLILESASTNQTSMYLCASSLGGARLYEQYFGPGTRLTVT.

This clonotype has more than one count but fewer than ten. The rearrangement uses TRBV20-1 and TRBJ2-4, with 7 bases matching TRBD2. The CDR3 is 14 amino acids. Germline trimming cut 5 bases from V and 12 bases from J; bases unmatched to any gene: 16. Germline CDR1 is DFQATT and CDR2 is SNEGSKA (reference sequence). The CDR3 loop is CSAQAGGGSTGQYF. CDR3 in DNA: TGCAGTGCTCAGGCGGGCGGGGGATCAACCGGTCAGTACTTC.

The chain carries TRBV4-1 and TRBJ1-5, with D possibly being TRBD1 (6 bases). The CDR3 extends over 15 amino acids. V was clipped by 1 base and J by 1 base, with 8 bases between them. From germline, CDR1 is MGHRA and CDR2 YSYEKL. For the CDR3, the DNA is TGCGCCAGCAGCCAAGGCGGGACAAGCAATCAGCCCCAGCATTTT. As protein: CASSQGGTSNQPQHF.

This clonotype has a count of ten or more. This chain joins TRBV10-3 and TRBJ1-4; the D gene is possibly TRBD1 (5 bases). V lost 5 bases to trimming and J lost 4 bases, with 14 bases between them. In germline, CDR1 is ENHRY, CDR2 SYGVKD. CDR3 size: 15 residues. The CDR3 sequence is CAISPEGRGNEKLFF. The CDR3 DNA reads as TGTGCCATCAGTCCGGAGGGACGGGGTAATGAAAAACTGTTTTTT.

In regard to this clonotype: At one end the junction does not follow the germline gene, possibly because of a read error. V is TRBV12-3 or TRBV12-4 and J is TRBJ2-3; 7 bases are shared with TRBD2. The CDR3 length is 16 residues. CDR3 sequence reads: CASSPEGGRPTDTRYF. The CDR3 DNA reads as TGTGCCAGCAGCCCTGAGGGCGGGAGACCCACAGATACGCGGTATTTT.

The sample holds a few counts of this clonotype. The chain has TRBV20-1 and TRBJ2-1; 8 nucleotides match TRBD2. The CDR3 covers 18 residues. V lost 1 base and J lost 5; bases outside the gene matches: 16. Germline-derived CDR1 and CDR2 are DFQATT and SNEGSKA (reference sequence). The CDR3 is CSARVRYGGALVDNEQFF. The CDR3 DNA sequence: TGCAGTGCTAGAGTTCGTTACGGGGGGGCCTTAGTCGACAATGAGCAGTTCTTC.